This TCR beta chain was captured in a study of radiation and T cells in renal cell carcinoma. CDR3 length: 17 residues. In germline, CDR1 is SGHTA, CDR2 FQGNSA. The germline V and J ends were trimmed by 0 bases and 5 bases, with 19 bases remaining between them. The time point denotes: blood 4 weeks post-SBRT, at nephrectomy. Treatment reported: 15 Gy SBRT to primary tumor, nephrectomy 4 weeks later. Nephrectomy followed 15 Gy stereotactic body radiation by 4 weeks. Radiation-treated patients gave blood at baseline, week 2 and week 4. Broader study findings: Pretreatment tumor biopsies were lacking, so baseline clonotypes are unknown.

The table came from immunoSEQ multiplex PCR; TCRdb's copy has only in-frame clones and leaves some out. The sample lists about 76,000 clones; 80% to 90% were seen once. As for this clone: The target antigen is unknown.

The origin of this receptor is a woman in her 70s with renal cell carcinoma. The input for sequencing was blood, taken from a patient whose treatment included radiotherapy and nephrectomy. The genes are TRBV7-2 and TRBJ2-5, with D possibly TRBD2 on 7 matching bases. As DNA, the CDR3 is TGTGCCAGCAGCTTAGCAGGGGGAGGGGGAAAAGTGGAGACCCAGTACTTC. This gives the protein CASSLAGGGGKVETQYF. Drawing the rest from reference TRBV7-2 and TRBJ2-5, the complete variable domain is GAGVSQSPSNKVTEKGKDVELRCDPISGHTALYWYRQSLGQGLEFLIYFQGNSAPDKSGLPSDRFSAERTGGSVSTLTIQRTQQEDSAVYLCASSLAGGGGKVETQYFGPGTRLLVL.